The source of this T cell receptor (beta chain) is a study of blood T cells in healthy people across ages. Germline V CDR1 and CDR2: MNHEY, SVGAGI. Between the trimmed V and J ends, which lost 0 bases and 4 bases, there was a span of 4 bases. This CDR3 is built from 13 residues. A second PCR of roughly 7 to 11 cycles used a sample-barcoded 5' primer and a J-beta primer mix. Each TCR beta cDNA got a 12-nucleotide random molecular identifier. Any given sample supplied a minimum of 3 million CDR3-containing paired-end reads. TCRdb passed the 5' RACE reads through MiXCR, listing each CDR3 protein once. The sample carries about 970,000 distinct CDR3 sequences, roughly half recorded once. At least 7 million PBMCs were isolated per sample. RNA extraction gave at least 5.5 micrograms of total RNA per sample.

This sequence joins TRBV6-5 and TRBJ1-5, with D unclear. This receptor was obtained from a woman aged 60 to 75 in good health. The specimen sequenced was blood. The DNA for the CDR3 is TGTGCCAGCAGTTACTCCTGGAATCAGCCCCAGCATTTT. Its translation: CASSYSWNQPQHF.